These T cell receptor beta chains were read from a single sample in a study of OX40 agonist ivuxolimab in advanced cancers. Method: immunoSEQ multiplex PCR; TCRdb's copy keeps in-frame clones and lacks some. The table shows about 61,000 clones, with approximately 86% occurring only once. The input for sequencing was CD4+ or CD8+ T cells sorted from blood, taken in a trial of the OX40 agonist ivuxolimab. The receptors were gathered from an adult with an advanced solid tumor such as melanoma, head and neck, liver or kidney cancer. Both conserved end residues are part of each CDR3. A D gene is named only where the DNA matches it firmly. Some rows mark clone size as missing; the rest say once, few, many or name a class of expanded clone.

D gene,V gene,clone size,J gene,CDR3 DNA,CDR3 protein
.,TRBV19,.,TRBJ1-1,TGTGCCAGTAGTACCCCTGCCGGGGGCGGTATGAACACTGAAGCTTTCTTT,CASSTPAGGGMNTEAFF
.,TRBV18,once,TRBJ2-5,TGTGCCAGCGGACAGGAGGGGGAGACCCAGTACTTC,CASGQEGETQYF
TRBD1,TRBV19,.,TRBJ1-2,TGTGCCAGTAGTTCGACAGGGGTCTATGGCTACACCTTC,CASSSTGVYGYTF
.,TRBV29-1,.,TRBJ1-1,TGCAGCGTTGGCGTGGGGGGGAGCTACACTGAAGCTTTCTTT,CSVGVGGSYTEAFF
TRBD2,TRBV29-1,.,TRBJ2-5,TGCAGCGTTTACTCGAGAGGACTAGCGGGAATGGAGACCCAGTACTTC,CSVYSRGLAGMETQYF
.,TRBV28,.,TRBJ2-7,TGTGCCAGCAGTTTCGCTTACGAGCAGTACTTC,CASSFAYEQYF
.,TRBV11-2,.,TRBJ2-1,TGTGCCAGCCTTGGGCGGCGGGGTGAGCAGTTCTTC,CASLGRRGEQFF
TRBD1,TRBV10-3,.,TRBJ1-2,TGTGCCATCAGTGATCTTACAGGGGGCACAAACTATGGCTACACCTTC,CAISDLTGGTNYGYTF
.,TRBV21-1,.,TRBJ2-3,TGTGCCAGCAGCAAAGGAGGCGAGACAGGGGCGACTAGCACAGATACGCAGTATTTT,CASSKGGETGATSTDTQYF
.,TRBV6-1,.,TRBJ2-2,TGTGCCAGCAGTGAATCGAACACCGGGGAGCTGTTTTTT,CASSESNTGELFF
.,TRBV27,.,TRBJ2-5,TGTGCCAGCAGTCAAGTCTATCAAGAGACCCAGTACTTC,CASSQVYQETQYF
.,TRBV28,.,TRBJ1-5,TGTGCCAGCAGCCCACCCGCCGGCAATCAGCCCCAGCATTTT,CASSPPAGNQPQHF
.,TRBV27,.,TRBJ2-5,TGTGCCAGCAGCCTCCGATACGGGACGGAACAAGAGACCCAGTACTTC,CASSLRYGTEQETQYF
.,TRBV18,.,TRBJ1-1,TGTGCCAGCTCACCACCGACGGGTTACACTGAAGCTTTCTTT,CASSPPTGYTEAFF
TRBD1,TRBV7-2,.,TRBJ1-6,TGTGCCAGCAGCCCGGGGGGGACAGGGGGCACCGTTGGTCACTTT,CASSPGGTGGTVGHF
.,TRBV21-1,.,TRBJ2-7,TGTGCCAGCAGCAACAGACAGGTGGGCGAGCAGTACTTC,CASSNRQVGEQYF
TRBD2,TRBV5-5,.,TRBJ2-7,TGTGCCAGCAGGTCGGGACTAGCGAGCTCCTACGAGCAGTACTTC,CASRSGLASSYEQYF
.,TRBV4-1,.,TRBJ2-3,TGCGCCAGCAGCCAAGAGCGGGATACGCAGTATTTT,CASSQERDTQYF
.,TRBV27,once,TRBJ2-3,TGTGCCAGCAGTCAACGACTAGAGACTAGCACAGATACGCAGTATTTT,CASSQRLETSTDTQYF
TRBD1,TRBV6-5,.,TRBJ2-5,TGTGCCAGCAGTTACTCAAGACAGGGCGGTGAGACCCAGTACTTC,CASSYSRQGGETQYF
.,TRBV5-1,once,TRBJ2-7,TGCGCCAGCAGCTTGACCCAACCACCTTACGAGCAGTACTTC,CASSLTQPPYEQYF
.,TRBV7-6,.,TRBJ1-1,TGTGCCAGCAGCCCAGACGGGGCGAACACTGAAGCTTTCTTT,CASSPDGANTEAFF
.,TRBV19,.,TRBJ2-1,TGTGCCAGTAGTATAGTGCGGGGGCGGATTGGGGATGAGCAGTTCTTC,CASSIVRGRIGDEQFF
TRBD1,TRBV7-9,once,TRBJ1-4,TGTGCCAGCAGCACCGGGACAGGGAGTGAAAAACTGTTTTTT,CASSTGTGSEKLFF
.,TRBV7-2,.,TRBJ2-1,TGTGCCAGCAGCTTAAGAGCAATTTTAGATGAGCAGTTCTTC,CASSLRAILDEQFF
TRBD1,TRBV2,.,TRBJ1-6,TGTGCCAGCAGGGCCGGGACAGGGACGTTAAATTCACCCCTCCACTTT,CASRAGTGTLNSPLHF
.,TRBV5-8,.,TRBJ1-3,TGTGCCAGCAGCTTGGAAGGTTTGGTCGGGGGCCAAGGAAACACCATATATTTT,CASSLEGLVGGQGNTIYF
TRBD2,TRBV4-1,.,TRBJ2-3,TGCGCCAGCAGCCAGACTAGCTCTAGGGCAGATACGCAGTATTTT,CASSQTSSRADTQYF
.,TRBV7-9,.,TRBJ2-5,TGTGCCAGCAGCTTAGCACGCGCTACGGGGGAGACCCAGTACTTC,CASSLARATGETQYF
.,TRBV13,.,TRBJ2-5,TGTGCCAGCAGCTCCAGAGGGGCCGGGGGAGAGACCCAGTACTTC,CASSSRGAGGETQYF
TRBD1,TRBV5-1,.,TRBJ1-3,TGCGCCAGCAGCTTGGGAGCCAGGGGGGGACCAGCTCTAGATTTT,CASSLGARGGPALDF
TRBD1,TRBV4-3,.,TRBJ2-7,TGCGCCAGCAGCCAGGGACAGGGGTACGGGGAGCAGTACTTC,CASSQGQGYGEQYF
.,TRBV7-2,once,TRBJ2-2,TGTGCCAGCAGCTTAGTCACCCTGGGGACGGCGAACACCGGGGAGCTGTTTTTT,CASSLVTLGTANTGELFF
TRBD2,TRBV18,once,TRBJ2-1,TGTGCCAGCTCACCACCCGGTGTTCGACTAGCGAGTAATGAGCAGTTCTTC,CASSPPGVRLASNEQFF
TRBD2,TRBV5-1,.,TRBJ2-5,TGCGCCAGCAGCTTCTCGGGGAGAGCGGGAGGATTGGAGACCCAGTACTTC,CASSFSGRAGGLETQYF
TRBD1,TRBV4-3,.,TRBJ1-4,TGCGCCAGCAGCCAAGGATCTAACAGGGGTAATGAAAAACTGTTTTTT,CASSQGSNRGNEKLFF
.,TRBV28,.,TRBJ2-7,TGTGCCAGCTCTCCCTTTCTACTCTCCTACGAGCAGTACTTC,CASSPFLLSYEQYF
.,TRBV4-1,.,TRBJ2-5,TGCGCCAGCAGCCATCGCGTCAGGGGCGGATTAGAGACCCAGTACTTC,CASSHRVRGGLETQYF
TRBD1,TRBV7-9,once,TRBJ1-1,TGTGCCAGCAGCCACCGAGGGGGCGCGGTCACTGAAGCTTTCTTT,CASSHRGGAVTEAFF
.,TRBV11-2,.,TRBJ2-3,TGTGCCAGCAGCCCCTGGACAGGGAGGGGACCCACAGATACGCAGTATTTT,CASSPWTGRGPTDTQYF
TRBD2,TRBV9,.,TRBJ2-7,TGTGCCAGCAGCGCGGGGGGTACCTCCTACGAGCAGTACTTC,CASSAGGTSYEQYF
.,TRBV19,.,TRBJ2-5,TGTGCCAGTAGTATAGCGCTAACCCCCCAAGAGACCCAGTACTTC,CASSIALTPQETQYF
TRBD2,TRBV4-1,.,TRBJ2-2,TGCGCCAGCAGCCAAGGGGGACTAGCGGACACCGGGGAGCTGTTTTTT,CASSQGGLADTGELFF
TRBD2,TRBV27,.,TRBJ2-7,TGTGCCAGCAGTTGGACTAGCGGGGGGACCTACGAGCAGTACTTC,CASSWTSGGTYEQYF
TRBD1,TRBV28,.,TRBJ1-2,TGTGCCAGCCAGGGACAGGAAGGGTATGGCTACACCTTC,CASQGQEGYGYTF
.,TRBV9,.,TRBJ2-5,TGTGCCAGCAGCGTAGTTGGGGGAGAGACCCAGTACTTC,CASSVVGGETQYF
TRBD2,TRBV5-1,.,TRBJ2-7,TGCGCCAGTAGCGGGGGGCATAGCTACGAGCAGTACTTC,CASSGGHSYEQYF
TRBD1,TRBV5-4,.,TRBJ1-6,TGTGCCAGCAGCTCGGGACAGAGTATTAATTCACCCCTCCACTTT,CASSSGQSINSPLHF